A selection of T cell receptor beta chains follows, all from one sample in a study of blood T cell repertoires in COVID-19. Using immunoSEQ multiplex PCR, the repertoire was profiled, and TCRdb retains in-frame clones only, with some absent. The data hold 200,000 to 250,000 clones, with approximately 84% observed a single time. Sequenced sample: peripheral blood. These receptor sequences come from a man aged 45-65 years with acute or convalescent COVID-19. The CDR3 runs from the conserved cysteine through the conserved F or W. D genes are given only for firm matches. Clone size is given for some rows only: seen once, a few or many times, or a class if the clone is expanded.

J gene,D gene,V gene,clone size,CDR3 DNA,CDR3 protein
TRBJ1-2,.,TRBV11-2,once,TGTGCCAGCAGCTTAGCGGAGTATGGCTACACCTTC,CASSLAEYGYTF
TRBJ1-2,TRBD1,TRBV7-8,.,TGTGCCAGCAGCTTAGCCGACAGGGGATCCTATGGCTACACCTTC,CASSLADRGSYGYTF
TRBJ1-3,.,TRBV7-2,once,TGTGCCAGCAGCCCGTTTGGGACACCATTCTCTGGAAACACCATATATTTT,CASSPFGTPFSGNTIYF
TRBJ1-5,.,TRBV10-3,once,TGTGCCACGAGGGGGGGAGTCGATCAGCCCCAGCATTTT,CATRGGVDQPQHF
TRBJ1-4,.,TRBV7-9,few,TGTGCCAGCAGCTCCCGCAGGACAACTAATGAAAAACTGTTTTTT,CASSSRRTTNEKLFF
TRBJ1-1,.,TRBV7-9,.,TGTGCCAGCAGCTTAACGGGCCAGGGCAACACTGAAGCTTTCTTT,CASSLTGQGNTEAFF
TRBJ2-3,.,TRBV5-1,.,TGCGCCAGCAGCTTTACAGGGACAGATACGCAGTATTTT,CASSFTGTDTQYF
TRBJ1-1,.,TRBV9,.,TGTGCCAGCAGCGTAGGACAGGCCTTAAGGATGAACACTGAAGCTTTCTTT,CASSVGQALRMNTEAFF
TRBJ2-5,.,TRBV7-2,.,TGTGCCAGCAGAACTACAGGGCTGGAGACCCAGTACTTC,CASRTTGLETQYF
TRBJ1-6,.,TRBV18,.,TGTGCCAGCTCACTGCAGGTTGCTTCCTATAATTCACCCCTCCACTTT,CASSLQVASYNSPLHF
TRBJ2-5,.,TRBV5-1,few,TGCGCCAGCAGCTTGGCCGCAGGGTTCGGAGAGACCCAGTACTTC,CASSLAAGFGETQYF
TRBJ1-2,.,TRBV30,.,TGTGCCTCCCAGGCGGGACGCCGCTCCTATGGCTACACCTTC,CASQAGRRSYGYTF
TRBJ2-5,TRBD1,TRBV7-8,.,TGTGCCAGCAGAACCGACAGGGGGAGGCAAGAGACCCAGTACTTC,CASRTDRGRQETQYF
TRBJ1-1,.,TRBV7-9,.,TGTGCCAGCAGCTTATCAGGGACAAGGCACACTGAAGCTTTCTTT,CASSLSGTRHTEAFF
TRBJ1-1,.,TRBV6-6,.,TGTGCCACCCGGGGGGGGAACACTGAAGCTTTCTTT,CATRGGNTEAFF
TRBJ1-3,.,TRBV10-1,.,TGCGCCAGCAGTGACCCACAGGGCTCTGGAAACACCATATATTTT,CASSDPQGSGNTIYF
TRBJ1-3,TRBD1,TRBV3-1/TRBV3-2,.,TGTGCCAGCAGCCCACAGGGGACTGGAAACACCATATATTTT,CASSPQGTGNTIYF
TRBJ1-4,.,TRBV7-9,.,TGTGCCAGCAGCCGATTGACTAACGGGGAAAAACTGTTTTTT,CASSRLTNGEKLFF
TRBJ1-1,.,TRBV19,.,TGTGCCAGTAGGTGGGGGGATACTGAAGCTTTCTTT,CASRWGDTEAFF
TRBJ2-7,.,TRBV28,.,TGTGCCAGCATGCGGGACGGCTACGAGCAGTACTTC,CASMRDGYEQYF